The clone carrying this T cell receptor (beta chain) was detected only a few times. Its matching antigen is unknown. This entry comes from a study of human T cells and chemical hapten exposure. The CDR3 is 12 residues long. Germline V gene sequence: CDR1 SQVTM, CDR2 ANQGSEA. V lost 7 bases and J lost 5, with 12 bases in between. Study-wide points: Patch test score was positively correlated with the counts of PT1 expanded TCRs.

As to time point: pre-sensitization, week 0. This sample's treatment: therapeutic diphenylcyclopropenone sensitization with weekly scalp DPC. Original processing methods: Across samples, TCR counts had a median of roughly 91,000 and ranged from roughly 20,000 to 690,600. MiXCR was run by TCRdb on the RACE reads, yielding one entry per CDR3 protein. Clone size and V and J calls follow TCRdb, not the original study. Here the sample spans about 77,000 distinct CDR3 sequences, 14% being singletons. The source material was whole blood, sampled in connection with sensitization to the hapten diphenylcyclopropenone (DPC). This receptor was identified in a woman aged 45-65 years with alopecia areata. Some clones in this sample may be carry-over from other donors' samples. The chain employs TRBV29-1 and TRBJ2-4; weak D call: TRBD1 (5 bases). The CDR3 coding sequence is TGCAGCGCGGGTGGGGCAGAAAACATTCAGTACTTC. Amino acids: CSAGGAENIQYF.